These 27 T cell receptor beta chains share one sample of origin, sequenced in a study of T cells after yellow fever vaccination. TCRdb itself ran the 5' RACE reads through MiXCR, one entry per CDR3 protein. This table holds a few hundred thousand distinct CDR3 sequences, roughly 8.3% found once. The material sequenced was PBMCs, taken approximately 40 days after the first yellow fever vaccination. These receptors were taken from a young man who received the YFV17D yellow fever vaccine.

V usage is TRBV12-3 or TRBV12-4 and J usage is TRBJ1-4; perhaps TRBD1 as D (5 bases). This CDR3 contains 16 residues. V was trimmed by 3 bases and J by 6 bases, leaving 17 bases between them. CDR3 DNA: TGTGCCAGCAGTTTCCAGGGTATCGCGGGTGATGAAAAACTGTTTTTT. Translated: CASSFQGIAGDEKLFF.

Only a few counts were recorded for this clonotype. The gene calls are TRBV4-2 and TRBJ2-1; 12 nucleotides line up with TRBD1. CDR3 length: 16 amino acids. Germline loops: CDR1 LGHNA, CDR2 YNFKEQ. J was trimmed by 5 bases and V by 4 bases; bases with no gene match: 6. The CDR3 sequence: CASSRGDRGRDNEQFF. CDR3 nucleotide sequence: TGTGCCAGCAGCCGCGGGGACAGGGGGCGTGACAATGAGCAGTTCTTC.

The rearrangement uses TRBV18 and TRBJ1-2; a possible D gene is TRBD1 (5 bases). V shed 6 bases and J shed 5 bases, with 13 bases lying between them. There are 13 residues in the CDR3. The germline V gene encodes CDR1 KGHSH and CDR2 LQKENI. The CDR3 region is CASSSDSQYGYTF. In DNA, the CDR3 is TGTGCCAGCTCGTCTGACAGCCAGTATGGCTACACCTTC.

The table lists this clonotype with a few counts. This chain uses TRBV29-1 with TRBJ1-1; 10 bases are a match to TRBD1. In germline, CDR1 is SQVTM, CDR2 ANQGSEA. This CDR3 spans 13 amino acids. J lost 8 bases, V lost 4 bases, and 7 bases had no gene match. CDR3: CSVATGGSMEAFF. The CDR3 DNA sequence: TGCAGCGTTGCGACAGGGGGCTCGATGGAAGCTTTCTTT. The full variable domain, in which reference TRBV29-1 and TRBJ1-1 provide the parts outside the CDR3, is SAVISQKPSRDICQRGTSLTIQCQVDSQVTMMFWYRQQPGQSLTLIATANQGSEATYESGFVIDKFPISRPNLTFSTLTVSNMSPEDSSIYLCSVATGGSMEAFFGQGTRLTVV.

The V and J genes are TRBV6-1 and TRBJ2-7; perhaps TRBD1 as D (6 bases). Germline V lookup: CDR1 MNHNS, CDR2 SASEGT. CDR3 length: 15 amino acids. Trimming pared 6 bases from V and 7 bases from J, leaving 22 bases between. The CDR3 protein is CASRPDRIAFGEQYV. The CDR3 coding sequence is TGTGCCAGCAGGCCAGACAGGATAGCATTCGGGGAGCAGTACGTC.

The table lists this clonotype with a few counts. The chain joins TRBV5-6 to TRBJ1-1, with unresolved D. V was trimmed by 3 bases and J by 6 bases, leaving 15 bases between them. Germline V lookup: CDR1 SGHDT, CDR2 YYEEEE. CDR3 length: 14 residues. Here the CDR3 reads CASSSTLRNAEAFF. Written as DNA, the CDR3 is TGTGCCAGCAGCTCCACCCTCAGGAATGCTGAAGCTTTCTTT.

This clonotype was observed a few times. V is TRBV7-2 and J is TRBJ1-2, with 9 bases lining up with TRBD1. Germline-derived CDR1 and CDR2 are SGHTA and FQGNSA. Germline trimming cut 1 base from V and 4 bases from J; bases unmatched to any gene: 7. This CDR3 is built from 16 residues. CDR3 residues: CASSLGGRDRAYGYTF. CDR3 nucleotides: TGTGCCAGCAGCTTAGGGGGCCGGGACAGGGCCTATGGCTACACCTTC.

This clonotype has more than one count but fewer than ten. The V and J genes are TRBV12-3 or TRBV12-4 and TRBJ2-2, with 7 positions matching TRBD2. V was clipped by 3 bases and J by 7 bases; unmatched bases: 2. CDR3 size: 13 residues. The CDR3 loop reads CASSLGGFGELFF. The CDR3 DNA is TGTGCCAGCAGTTTGGGAGGGTTCGGGGAGCTGTTTTTT.

The chain uses TRBV5-1 and TRBJ1-1; D perhaps matches TRBD1 (5 bases). This CDR3 has 15 amino acids. The ends were cut back, 3 bases at V and 0 bases at J, with 12 bases in the middle. The germline gives CDR1 SGHRS, CDR2 YFSETQ. As DNA, the CDR3 is TGCGCCAGCAGCTCCCTGACAGCAATGAACACTGAAGCTTTCTTT. As protein: CASSSLTAMNTEAFF.

This clonotype appeared many times. This sequence joins TRBV11-2 and TRBJ2-1; D is unclear. CDR1 and CDR2 from the germline V gene are SGHAT and FQNNGV. The V gene lost 0 bases and the J gene lost 14 bases, with 17 bases spanning the gap. The CDR3 is 14 amino acids. In DNA form, the CDR3 reads TGTGCCAGCAGCTTAGACCCCCTCAGTGGTCGTGAGTTCTTC. This translates into CASSLDPLSGREFF.

This clonotype showed up many times. CDR3: CASSVMTETEAFF. The CDR3 DNA reads as TGTGCCAGCAGTGTTATGACAGAGACTGAAGCTTTCTTT. This chain joins TRBV6-1 and TRBJ1-1; D possibly corresponds to TRBD1 (5 bases). This CDR3 has 13 amino acids. Per germline, CDR1 MNHNS and CDR2 SASEGT. The V end was cut by 4 bases, the J end by 5 bases, with 11 bases between.

The sample holds a few counts of this clonotype. DNA of the CDR3: TGTGCCAGCAGCGTATGGGGGACTAGCTTGGAGTATGAGCAGTTCTTC. Translation: CASSVWGTSLEYEQFF. The chain has TRBV9 and TRBJ2-1, with 9 bases identical to TRBD2. Germline V gives CDR1 SGDLS, CDR2 YYNGEE. This CDR3 spans 16 amino acids. V shed 1 base, J shed 8 bases, and the junction held 10 bases outside the gene matches.

This clonotype was observed a few times. This chain links TRBV20-1 with TRBJ1-4, with D maybe TRBD1 (5 bases). V lost 0 bases and J lost 17, with 16 bases in between. From germline, CDR1 is DFQATT and CDR2 SNEGSKA (reference sequence). The CDR3 runs 12 residues. As DNA, the CDR3 is TGCAGTGCTAGAGAGTTCCCAACGGGGGATTTTTTT. The encoded protein is CSAREFPTGDFF.

This clonotype was found a few times. The V gene is TRBV15, the J gene TRBJ1-6; possible D gene TRBD1, 5 bases. Germline V gives CDR1 LNHNV, CDR2 YYDKDF (reference sequence). The CDR3 is 17 residues long. V lost 0 bases and J 8 bases, leaving 17 bases between the germline ends. DNA for the CDR3: TGTGCCACCAGCAGAGATGGGGGTTTGGCAGAAGATTCACCCCTCCACTTT. Translating gives CATSRDGGLAEDSPLHF. Looking up the rest from reference TRBV15 and TRBJ1-6 gives the full variable domain: DAMVIQNPRYQVTQFGKPVTLSCSQTLNHNVMYWYQQKSSQAPKLLFHYYDKDFNNEADTPDNFQSRRPNTSFCFLDIRSPGLGDTAMYLCATSRDGGLAEDSPLHFGNGTRLTVT.

This clonotype has a count of ten or more. The rearrangement links TRBV29-1 to TRBJ1-2, with TRBD1 identical over 7 bases. There are 12 residues in the CDR3. The germline V gene encodes CDR1 SQVTM and CDR2 ANQGSEA. V dropped 5 bases and J dropped 4; count of bases not matched to a gene: 4. As DNA, the CDR3 is TGCAGCGTTCGACAGGGAGTCTATGGCTACACCTTC. Translation gives CSVRQGVYGYTF.

This clonotype turned up a few times. The chain has TRBV4-3 and TRBJ2-1; TRBD2 matches 7 bases. The CDR3 spans 15 residues. Per the germline V gene, CDR1 is LGHNA and CDR2 is YSLEER. V shed 1 base and J 4 bases; nucleotides not matched to a gene: 4. The CDR3 is CASSQASGSYNEQFF. The CDR3 bases are TGCGCCAGCAGCCAAGCTAGCGGTTCTTACAATGAGCAGTTCTTC.

The chain recombines TRBV3-1 with TRBJ1-5, with D possibly matching TRBD1 (5 bases). V dropped 3 bases and J dropped 4 bases, with 16 bases sitting between them. Germline CDR1 reads LGHDT; CDR2 reads YNNKEL (reference sequence). The CDR3 is 16 amino acids. The CDR3 loop reads CASSQGGWGINQPQHF. As DNA, the CDR3 is TGTGCCAGCAGCCAGGGGGGGTGGGGTATTAATCAGCCCCAGCATTTT.

CDR3 nucleotides: TGTGCCATCAAGATCGAGGGACAGGACTCCTACAATGAGCAGTTCTTC. Its translation is CAIKIEGQDSYNEQFF. This chain uses TRBV10-3 with TRBJ2-1, with 8 bases lining up with TRBD1. There are 16 residues in the CDR3. Germline V gene data show CDR1 as ENHRY and CDR2 as SYGVKD. The V gene end was trimmed by 7 bases and the J gene end by 0 bases; junction bases not matched to a gene: 8.

This clonotype was observed a few times. This chain links TRBV18 with TRBJ1-1; 7 nucleotides match TRBD1. The CDR3 is made up of 15 amino acids. J lost 5 bases, V lost 3 bases, and 9 bases had no gene match. Germline assignment: CDR1 KGHSH and CDR2 LQKENI. CDR3 DNA: TGTGCCAGCTCACCTATACAGGGGAAAAATACTGAAGCTTTCTTT. It encodes CASSPIQGKNTEAFF.

This clonotype came up a few times. The CDR3 loop is CASSAHPQTSAGDTQYF. CDR3 bases: TGTGCCAGCAGCGCCCACCCCCAGACTAGCGCGGGAGATACGCAGTATTTT. The rearrangement uses TRBV9 and TRBJ2-3; 8 bases map to TRBD2. The CDR3 is made up of 17 amino acids. The germline CDR1 and CDR2 sequences are SGDLS and YYNGEE. Losses at the gene ends were 3 bases for V and 5 bases for J; bases not matched to a gene: 14.

This clonotype appeared a few times. The V and J genes are TRBV24-1 and TRBJ1-1; D ambiguous. CDR1 KGHDR and CDR2 SFDVKD come from the germline V gene. The CDR3 covers 15 residues. V was clipped by 2 bases and J by 1 base, with 10 bases between them. The CDR3 sequence: CATSDSAGGNTEAFF. In DNA, the CDR3 is TGTGCCACCAGTGATTCTGCAGGAGGGAACACTGAAGCTTTCTTT.

The rearrangement links TRBV9 to TRBJ2-7; tentatively, D is TRBD2 (6 bases). V gave up 1 base and J gave up 7 bases, with 15 bases separating them. This CDR3 is 14 amino acids long. Germline-derived CDR1 and CDR2 are SGDLS and YYNGEE. DNA of the CDR3: TGTGCCAGCAGCGTATCCAGGGAGGTAGGGGAGCAGTACTTC. It specifies CASSVSREVGEQYF.

This clonotype was seen a handful of times. This sequence joins TRBV14 and TRBJ1-1; D gene uncertain. The ends were cut back, 0 bases at V and 7 bases at J, with 9 bases in the middle. Per the germline V gene, CDR1 is SGHDN and CDR2 is FVKESK. The CDR3 has 13 amino acids. CDR3 loop: CASSQDRAVEAFF. DNA of the CDR3: TGTGCCAGCAGCCAAGATCGGGCAGTTGAAGCTTTCTTT.

This clonotype has ten or more counts. The chain is built from TRBV20-1 and TRBJ2-1, with 8 positions matching TRBD2. This CDR3 spans 14 amino acids. The germline V gene has CDR1 DFQATT and CDR2 SNEGSKA (reference sequence). Trimming removed 6 bases from V and 8 bases from J; junction bases left unmatched: 12. In nucleotides, the CDR3 is TGCAGTGCGAACGGGGGGGGCCTGGAGCATGAGCAGTTCTTC. Translating it yields CSANGGGLEHEQFF.

This clonotype was recorded a few times. The rearrangement joins TRBV5-6 to TRBJ2-1; TRBD1 matches at 9 bases. The CDR3 is made up of 15 amino acids. V shed 2 bases and J 4 bases; nucleotides not matched to a gene: 4. CDR1 SGHDT and CDR2 YYEEEE come from the germline V gene. CDR3 residues: CASSFFGTGYNEQFF. The CDR3 DNA sequence: TGTGCCAGCAGCTTTTTCGGGACAGGGTACAATGAGCAGTTCTTC.

This clonotype was detected ten times or more. J is TRBJ2-1 and V is TRBV7-2; D is possibly TRBD2 (6 bases). Deletions cut 5 bases from V and 9 bases from J, with 11 bases between. The CDR3 totals 12 residues. Germline-derived CDR1 and CDR2 are SGHTA and FQGNSA. The CDR3 spells CASSRRGFEQFF. CDR3 bases: TGTGCCAGCAGCCGGAGGGGATTTGAGCAGTTCTTC.

The V call is TRBV6-1, the J call TRBJ2-7; TRBD1 is a possible D gene (6 bases). Germline V gene sequence: CDR1 MNHNS, CDR2 SASEGT. V lost 6 bases, J lost 1 base, and 10 bases lay in between. The CDR3 sequence is 13 residues long. The DNA for the CDR3 is TGTGCCAGCAGGAAGACAGGATCCTACGAGCAGTACTTC. The encoded protein is CASRKTGSYEQYF.